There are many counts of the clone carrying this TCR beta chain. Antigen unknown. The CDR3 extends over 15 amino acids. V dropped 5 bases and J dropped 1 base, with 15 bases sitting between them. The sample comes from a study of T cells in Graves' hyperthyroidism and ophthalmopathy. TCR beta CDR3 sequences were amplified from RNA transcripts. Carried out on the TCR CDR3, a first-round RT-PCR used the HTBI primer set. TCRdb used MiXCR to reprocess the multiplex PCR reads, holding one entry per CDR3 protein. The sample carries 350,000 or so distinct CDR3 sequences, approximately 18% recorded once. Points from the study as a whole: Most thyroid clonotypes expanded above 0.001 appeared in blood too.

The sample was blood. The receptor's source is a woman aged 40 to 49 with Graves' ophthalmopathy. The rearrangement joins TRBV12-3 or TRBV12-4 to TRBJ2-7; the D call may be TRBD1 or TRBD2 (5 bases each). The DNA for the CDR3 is TGTGCCAGCAGTCCCCGGGACGGACTTTCCTACGAGCAGTACTTC. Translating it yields CASSPRDGLSYEQYF.